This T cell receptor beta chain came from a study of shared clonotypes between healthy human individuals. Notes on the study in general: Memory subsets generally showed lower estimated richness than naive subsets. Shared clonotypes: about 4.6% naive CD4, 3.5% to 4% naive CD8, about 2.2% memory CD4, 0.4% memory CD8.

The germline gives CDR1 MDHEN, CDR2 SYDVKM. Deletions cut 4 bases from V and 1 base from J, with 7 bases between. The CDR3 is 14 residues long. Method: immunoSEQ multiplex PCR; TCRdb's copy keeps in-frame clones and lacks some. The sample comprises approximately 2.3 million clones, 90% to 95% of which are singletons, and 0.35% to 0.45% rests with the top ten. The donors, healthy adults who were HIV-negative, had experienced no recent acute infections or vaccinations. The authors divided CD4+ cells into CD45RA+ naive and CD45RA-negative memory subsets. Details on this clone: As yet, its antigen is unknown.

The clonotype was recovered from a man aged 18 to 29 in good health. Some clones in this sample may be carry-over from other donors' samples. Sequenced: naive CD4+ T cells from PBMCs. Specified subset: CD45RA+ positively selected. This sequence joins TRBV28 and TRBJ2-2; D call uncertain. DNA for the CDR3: TGTGCCAGCAGTTGGATACAGAACACCGGGGAGCTGTTTTTT. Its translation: CASSWIQNTGELFF.